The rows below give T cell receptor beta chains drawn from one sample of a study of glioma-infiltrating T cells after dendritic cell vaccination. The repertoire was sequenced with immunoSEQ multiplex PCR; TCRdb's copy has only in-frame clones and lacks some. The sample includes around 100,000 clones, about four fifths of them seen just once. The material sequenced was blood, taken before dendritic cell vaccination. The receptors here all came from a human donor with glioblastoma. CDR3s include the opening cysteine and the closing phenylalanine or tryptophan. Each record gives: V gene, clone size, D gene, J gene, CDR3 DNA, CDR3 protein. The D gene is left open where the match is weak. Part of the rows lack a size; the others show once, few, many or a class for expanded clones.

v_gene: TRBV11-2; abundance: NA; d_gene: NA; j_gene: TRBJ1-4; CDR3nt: TGTGCCAGCAGCTTAGGCGGGAAGATCGTTGAAAAACTGTTTTTT; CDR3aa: CASSLGGKIVEKLFF
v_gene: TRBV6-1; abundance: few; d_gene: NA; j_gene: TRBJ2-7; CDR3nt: TGTGCCACCCAAGTTCTAGGCACCTACGAGCAGTACTTC; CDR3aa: CATQVLGTYEQYF
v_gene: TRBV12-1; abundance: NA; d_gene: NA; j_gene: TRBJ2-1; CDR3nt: TGTGCCAGCAGCCAGACTAGCGGGGGGGCCAGGGATGAGCAGTTCTTC; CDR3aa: CASSQTSGGARDEQFF
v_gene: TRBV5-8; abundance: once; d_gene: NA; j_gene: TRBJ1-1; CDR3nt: TGTGCCAGCAGCTTGGTGGGGCAGAGCACTGAAGCTTTCTTT; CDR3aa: CASSLVGQSTEAFF
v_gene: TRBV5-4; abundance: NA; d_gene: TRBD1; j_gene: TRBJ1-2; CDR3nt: TGTGCCAGCAGCGGGGGACAGAACTATGGCTACACCTTC; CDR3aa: CASSGGQNYGYTF
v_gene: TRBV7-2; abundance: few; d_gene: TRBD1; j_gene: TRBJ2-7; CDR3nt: TGTGCCAGCAGCTCGGGAACAGGGGGCCACGAGCAGTACTTC; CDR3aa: CASSSGTGGHEQYF
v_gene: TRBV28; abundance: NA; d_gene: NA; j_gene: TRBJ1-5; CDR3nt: TGTGCCAGCAGTTTGGCTCAGCCCCAGCATTTT; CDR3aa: CASSLAQPQHF
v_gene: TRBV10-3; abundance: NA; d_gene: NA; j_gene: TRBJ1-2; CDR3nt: TGTGCCATAACTTACAGGGCGGACGACGGCTACACCTTC; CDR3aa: CAITYRADDGYTF
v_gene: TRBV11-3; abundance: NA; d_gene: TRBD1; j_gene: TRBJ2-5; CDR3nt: TGTGCCAGCATGCGGACAGGGGAGACCCAGTACTTC; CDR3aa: CASMRTGETQYF
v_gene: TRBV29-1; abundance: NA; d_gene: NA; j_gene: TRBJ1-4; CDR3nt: TGCAGCGTTGTCGAGGAGAGAAAACTGTTTTTT; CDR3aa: CSVVEERKLFF
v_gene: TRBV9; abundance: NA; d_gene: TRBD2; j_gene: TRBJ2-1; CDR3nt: TGTGCCAGCAGCGTAGCTCCAGCGGGGAGCTCCTACAATGAGCAGTTCTTC; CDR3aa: CASSVAPAGSSYNEQFF
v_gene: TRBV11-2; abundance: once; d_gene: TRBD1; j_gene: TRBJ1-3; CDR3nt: TGTGCCAGCAGCGAACAGGGGGCGGCTGGAAACACCATATATTTT; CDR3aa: CASSEQGAAGNTIYF
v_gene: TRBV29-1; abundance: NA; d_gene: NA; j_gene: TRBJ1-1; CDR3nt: TGCAGCGTTGAAGCCCAGATTGAAGCTTTCTTT; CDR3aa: CSVEAQIEAFF
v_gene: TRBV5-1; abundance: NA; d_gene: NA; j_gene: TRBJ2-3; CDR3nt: TGCGCCAGCAGGGCCCGCGGGGCAGATACGCAGTATTTT; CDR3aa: CASRARGADTQYF
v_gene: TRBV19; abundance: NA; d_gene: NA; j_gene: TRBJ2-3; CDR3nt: TGTGCCAGTAGTGACCTAGTAGATCCAAAAGATACGCAGTATTTT; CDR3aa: CASSDLVDPKDTQYF
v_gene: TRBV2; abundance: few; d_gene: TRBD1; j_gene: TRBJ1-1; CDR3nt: TGTGCCAGCCCGGGAGGGGGCGAGGAAGCTTTCTTT; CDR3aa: CASPGGGEEAFF
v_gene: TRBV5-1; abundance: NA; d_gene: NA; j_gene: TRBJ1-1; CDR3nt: TGCGCCAGCAGCGGGGGCCAGAACACTGAAGCTTTCTTT; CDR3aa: CASSGGQNTEAFF
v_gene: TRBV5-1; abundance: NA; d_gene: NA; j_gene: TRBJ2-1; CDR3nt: TGCGCCAGCAGCTTGGCCGCTGGGGGCCCCGAGCAGTTCTTC; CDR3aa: CASSLAAGGPEQFF
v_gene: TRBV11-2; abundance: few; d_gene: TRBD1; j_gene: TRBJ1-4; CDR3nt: TGTGCCAGCAGCTCCTCGACAGGGGTTGAAAAACTGTTTTTT; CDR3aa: CASSSSTGVEKLFF
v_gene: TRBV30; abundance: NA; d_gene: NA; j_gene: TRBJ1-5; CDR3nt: TGTGCCTGGAGGCTGGGGGGGAATCAGCCCCAGCATTTT; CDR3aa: CAWRLGGNQPQHF
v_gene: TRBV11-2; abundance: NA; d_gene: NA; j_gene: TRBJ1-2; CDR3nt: TGTGCCAGCAGCTCCGATCCAGGGGCGCACACCTTC; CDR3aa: CASSSDPGAHTF
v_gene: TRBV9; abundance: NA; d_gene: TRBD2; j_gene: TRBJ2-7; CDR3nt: TGTGCCAGCAGCGCCCAAGCGGGGGAGAACGGCTACGAGCAGTACTTC; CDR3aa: CASSAQAGENGYEQYF
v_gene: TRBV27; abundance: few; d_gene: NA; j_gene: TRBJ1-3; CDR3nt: TGTGCCAGCAGTTTACAGGGTGGAAACACCATATATTTT; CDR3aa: CASSLQGGNTIYF
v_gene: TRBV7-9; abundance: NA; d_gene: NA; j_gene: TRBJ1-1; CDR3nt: TGTGCCAGCAGATGGGGAGGGGCTGACACTGAAGCTTTCTTT; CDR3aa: CASRWGGADTEAFF
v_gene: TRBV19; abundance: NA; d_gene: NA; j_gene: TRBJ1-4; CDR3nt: TGTGCCAGTAGTTCCTCACAGGATGGGAAAAAACTGTTTTTT; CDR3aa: CASSSSQDGKKLFF
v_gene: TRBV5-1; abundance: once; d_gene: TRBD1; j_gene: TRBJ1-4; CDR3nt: TGCGCCAGCAGCCTGGACAGGGGGAGTGAAAAACTGTTTTTT; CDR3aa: CASSLDRGSEKLFF
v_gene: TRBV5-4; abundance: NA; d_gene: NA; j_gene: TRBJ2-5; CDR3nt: TGTGCCAGCAGCTTGGGGGCTCGGGGGAGGCAAGAGACCCAGTACTTC; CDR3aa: CASSLGARGRQETQYF
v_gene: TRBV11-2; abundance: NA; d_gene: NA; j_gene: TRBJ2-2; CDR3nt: TGTGCCAGCAGCCCTTTACAGGGACACGGGGAGCTGTTTTTT; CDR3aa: CASSPLQGHGELFF
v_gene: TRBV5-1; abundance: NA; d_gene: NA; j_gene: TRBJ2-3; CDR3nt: TGCGCCAGCAGCTTGGTTGGGCCAGATACGCAGTATTTT; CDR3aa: CASSLVGPDTQYF
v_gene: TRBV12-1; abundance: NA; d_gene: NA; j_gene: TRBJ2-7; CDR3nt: TGTGCCAGCATTGGGACAGGGTGGTACGAGCAGTACTTC; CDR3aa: CASIGTGWYEQYF
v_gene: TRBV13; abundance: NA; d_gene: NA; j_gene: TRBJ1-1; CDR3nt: TGTGCCAGCAGCCCCTCCGGGAACACTGAAGCTTTCTTT; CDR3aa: CASSPSGNTEAFF
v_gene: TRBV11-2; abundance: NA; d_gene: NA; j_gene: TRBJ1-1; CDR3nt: TGTGCCAGCAGCCAGGGGTGGACTGAAGCTTTCTTT; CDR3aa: CASSQGWTEAFF